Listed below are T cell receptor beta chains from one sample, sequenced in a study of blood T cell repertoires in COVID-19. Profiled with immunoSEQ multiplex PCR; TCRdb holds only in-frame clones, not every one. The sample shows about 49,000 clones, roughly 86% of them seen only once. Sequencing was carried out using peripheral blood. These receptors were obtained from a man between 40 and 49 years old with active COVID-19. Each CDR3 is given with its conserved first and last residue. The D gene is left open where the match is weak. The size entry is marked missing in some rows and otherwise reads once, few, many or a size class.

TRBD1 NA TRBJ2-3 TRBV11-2 CASSYRDRQYF TGTGCCAGCAGCTATCGGGACAGGCAGTATTTT
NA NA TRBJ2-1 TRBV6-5 CASSQIHVNNEQFF TGTGCCAGCAGTCAGATCCACGTCAACAATGAGCAGTTCTTC
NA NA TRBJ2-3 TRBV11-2 CASSLLQGLSTDTQYF TGTGCCAGCAGCTTACTCCAGGGGCTCAGCACAGATACGCAGTATTTT
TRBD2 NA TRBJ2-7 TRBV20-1 CSASNLAVTYEQYF TGCAGTGCTAGTAATCTAGCGGTAACCTACGAGCAGTACTTC
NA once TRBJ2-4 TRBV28 CASSITTGAPSGIQYF TGTGCCAGCAGCATCACGACAGGCGCCCCTTCCGGCATTCAGTACTTC
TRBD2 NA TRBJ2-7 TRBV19 CASSRSPAGGSYEQYF TGTGCCAGTAGTAGAAGCCCCGCGGGGGGGTCCTACGAGCAGTACTTC
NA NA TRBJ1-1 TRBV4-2 CASSQRGTQNTEAFF TGTGCCAGCAGCCAGCGAGGGACACAGAACACTGAAGCTTTCTTT
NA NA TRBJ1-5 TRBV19 CASSTGPTVPPQHF TGTGCCAGTAGTACAGGCCCCACCGTACCTCCCCAGCATTTT
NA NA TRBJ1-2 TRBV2 CASRQAGYTF TGTGCCAGCAGACAGGCCGGCTACACCTTC
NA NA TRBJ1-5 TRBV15 CATSRGQGNYQPQHF TGTGCCACCAGCAGAGGGCAGGGGAACTATCAGCCCCAGCATTTT
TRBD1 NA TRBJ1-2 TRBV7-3 CASSLAPPGQGGYTF TGTGCCAGCAGCTTAGCCCCTCCGGGACAGGGGGGTTACACCTTC
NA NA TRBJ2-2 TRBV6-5 CASTKLAPSTGELFF TGTGCCAGCACCAAACTAGCCCCCAGCACCGGGGAGCTGTTTTTT
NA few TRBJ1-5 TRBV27 CASSSLPYQPQHF TGTGCCAGCAGCTCACTACCCTATCAGCCCCAGCATTTT
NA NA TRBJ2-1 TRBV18 CASSPETGSSYNEQFF TGTGCCAGCTCACCCGAGACGGGGAGCTCCTACAATGAGCAGTTCTTC
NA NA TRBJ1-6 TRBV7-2 CASSLSSSYNSPLHF TGTGCCAGCAGCTTAAGTAGCTCCTATAATTCACCCCTCCACTTT
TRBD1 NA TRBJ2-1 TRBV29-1 CSVETGYNEQFF TGCAGCGTCGAGACAGGGTACAATGAGCAGTTCTTC
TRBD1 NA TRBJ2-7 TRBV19 CASSLAGTGTYEQYF TGTGCCAGTAGTTTAGCCGGGACAGGGACCTACGAGCAGTACTTC
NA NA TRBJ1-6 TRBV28 CASSLSRRVSLNSPLHF TGTGCCAGCAGTTTATCTCGCAGGGTCTCCCTTAATTCACCCCTCCACTTT
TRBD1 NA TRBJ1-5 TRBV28 CASSRRTGPRPQHF TGTGCCAGCAGCCGTAGGACAGGCCCAAGGCCCCAGCATTTT
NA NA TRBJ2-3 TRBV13 CASSLHRAGGNTDTQYF TGTGCCAGCAGCCTTCACAGGGCCGGGGGGAACACAGATACGCAGTATTTT
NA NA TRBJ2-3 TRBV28 CASSFEGGRADTQYF TGTGCCAGCAGTTTTGAAGGGGGTCGGGCAGATACGCAGTATTTT
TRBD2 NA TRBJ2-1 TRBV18 CASSLAGIEQFF TGTGCCAGCTCACTAGCGGGAATTGAGCAGTTCTTC
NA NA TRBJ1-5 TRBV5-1 CASSLSGGTGNQPQHF TGCGCCAGCAGCTTGTCCGGGGGAACGGGCAATCAGCCCCAGCATTTT
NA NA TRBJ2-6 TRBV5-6 CASSHRQFSGANVLTF TGTGCCAGCAGTCATCGACAGTTCTCTGGGGCCAACGTCCTGACTTTC
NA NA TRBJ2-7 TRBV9 CASSAFESYEQYF TGTGCCAGCAGCGCCTTTGAGAGCTACGAGCAGTACTTC
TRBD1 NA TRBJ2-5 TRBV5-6 CASSLVGTAAWTQYF TGTGCCAGCAGCTTAGTCGGGACAGCCGCCTGGACCCAGTACTTC
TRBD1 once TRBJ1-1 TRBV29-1 CSTDWTGRNTEAFF TGCAGCACTGACTGGACAGGTCGTAACACTGAAGCTTTCTTT
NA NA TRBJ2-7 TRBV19 CASSIGRDEQYF TGTGCCAGTAGTATAGGCAGGGACGAGCAGTACTTC
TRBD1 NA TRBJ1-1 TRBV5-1 CASSLVGTGNTEAFF TGCGCCAGCAGCTTGGTCGGGACAGGGAACACTGAAGCTTTCTTT
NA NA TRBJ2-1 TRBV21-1 CASSKVSSRLFQAENEQFF TGTGCCAGCAGCAAAGTTAGTTCCCGACTATTCCAGGCTGAAAATGAGCAGTTCTTC
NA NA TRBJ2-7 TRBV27 CASSLFRPSRGYEQYF TGTGCCAGCAGTCTTTTTCGACCCTCCCGGGGGTACGAGCAGTACTTC
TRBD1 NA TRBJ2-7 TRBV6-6 CASSYSGDSSYEQYF TGTGCCAGCAGTTACTCTGGGGACAGCTCCTACGAGCAGTACTTC
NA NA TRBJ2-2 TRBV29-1 CSVESPGHTGELFF TGCAGCGTTGAGTCCCCAGGGCACACCGGGGAGCTGTTTTTT
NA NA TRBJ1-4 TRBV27 CASSLGPFRTNEKLFF TGTGCCAGCAGTTTGGGGCCTTTTAGAACTAATGAAAAACTGTTTTTT
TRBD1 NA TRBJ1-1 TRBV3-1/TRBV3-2 CASSHSPGQGNTEAFF TGTGCCAGCAGCCATTCCCCCGGACAGGGTAACACTGAAGCTTTCTTT
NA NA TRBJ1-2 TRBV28 CASSPRGGSGYTF TGTGCCAGCAGTCCTCGTGGGGGGAGTGGCTACACCTTC
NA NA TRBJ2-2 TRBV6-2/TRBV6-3 CASSYLPRSGELFF TGTGCCAGCAGTTACCTACCTCGGAGCGGGGAGCTGTTTTTT
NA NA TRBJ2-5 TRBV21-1 CASRRAGATQETQYF TGTGCCAGCAGGAGGGCGGGAGCCACCCAAGAGACCCAGTACTTC
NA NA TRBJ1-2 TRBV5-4 CASSGDRLYGYTF TGTGCCAGCAGCGGTGACAGGCTCTATGGCTACACCTTC
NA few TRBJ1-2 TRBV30 CAWSVLQRSNYGYTF TGTGCCTGGAGTGTACTTCAACGATCGAACTATGGCTACACCTTC
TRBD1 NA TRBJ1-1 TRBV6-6 CASTQRQGFRTEAFF TGTGCCAGCACTCAACGACAGGGGTTTCGCACTGAAGCTTTCTTT
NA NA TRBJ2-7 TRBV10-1 CASAPTRDSYEQYF TGCGCCAGCGCTCCAACCCGGGACTCCTACGAGCAGTACTTC
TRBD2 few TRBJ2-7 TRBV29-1 CSVETSGSYEQYF TGCAGCGTTGAGACTAGCGGTTCCTACGAGCAGTACTTC
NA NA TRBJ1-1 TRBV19 CASSIFGAGVSGPEAFF TGTGCCAGTAGTATATTTGGAGCGGGAGTATCGGGCCCTGAAGCTTTCTTT
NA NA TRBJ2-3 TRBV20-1 CSARDRRAQYF TGCAGTGCTAGAGATAGGCGGGCGCAGTATTTT
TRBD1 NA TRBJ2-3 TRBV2 CASSEARQGGTDTQYF TGTGCCAGCAGTGAAGCTAGACAGGGGGGTACAGATACGCAGTATTTT
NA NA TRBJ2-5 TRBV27 CASTRGETQYF TGTGCCAGCACCCGAGGAGAGACCCAGTACTTC
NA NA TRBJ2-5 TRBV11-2 CASSDGGRYQETQYF TGTGCCAGTTCAGATGGCGGGCGGTACCAAGAGACCCAGTACTTC
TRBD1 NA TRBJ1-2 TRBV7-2 CASSLARGRRANYGYTF TGTGCCAGCAGCTTAGCTAGGGGGCGTAGAGCTAACTATGGCTACACCTTC
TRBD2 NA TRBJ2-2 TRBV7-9 CASSLFSGRANTGELFF TGTGCCAGCAGCTTATTTAGCGGGAGGGCCAACACCGGGGAGCTGTTTTTT
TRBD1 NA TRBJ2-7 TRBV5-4 CASTGTGTSLEQYF TGTGCCAGCACCGGGACAGGGACCTCCCTCGAGCAGTACTTC
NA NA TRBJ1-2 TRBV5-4 CASSLETPRSRGYTF TGTGCCAGCAGCTTGGAAACACCCCGAAGTCGTGGCTACACCTTC
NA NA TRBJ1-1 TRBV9 CASSVDRANTEAFF TGTGCCAGCAGCGTAGACAGGGCGAACACTGAAGCTTTCTTT